This T cell receptor beta chain was recovered during a study of shared T cell receptors in the human thymus. TCRdb's copy holds only in-frame clones and misses some; the assay was immunoSEQ multiplex PCR. The sample shows about 660,000 clones, more than 70% of them seen only once. The CDR3 totals 22 residues. The trim removed 3 bases at V and 0 bases at J, leaving 17 bases unmatched. From germline, CDR1 is MDHEN and CDR2 SYDVKM. These data also formed part of another study, on human thymus T cells. Turning to that study: It was from resections taken during corrective heart surgery that the thymus tissue came. Within thymic and blood repertoires, V and J gene usage appeared to be biased.

Sequencing was performed on thymocytes. The V call is TRBV28, the J call TRBJ2-3, with TRBD2 identical over 14 bases. This TCR derives from a boy under three years old with a congenital heart defect. The CDR3 loop is CASSLAPGLAGVSPSSTDTQYF. The CDR3 nucleotides read TGTGCCAGCAGTTTGGCTCCGGGACTAGCGGGAGTCTCCCCGTCGAGCACAGATACGCAGTATTTT.